This T cell receptor beta chain is from a study of CD8+CD57+ T cells in acquired aplastic anemia. About the research overall: The sorted CD4+ and CD8+ cells yielded an average around 3.2 ug of DNA.

This CDR3 region has 12 residues. Trimming pared 6 bases from V and 5 bases from J, leaving 10 bases between. CDR1 is LNHDA and CDR2 is SQIVND in the germline V gene (reference sequence). This clonotype turned up a few times. In patients chosen for sequencing, flow cytometry had shown CD8+CD57+ cell expansion. The cohort consisted entirely of patients having severe acquired aplastic anemia. Profiling of TCR beta VDJ combinations and CDR3 sequences used genomic DNA as template. TCRdb independently ran MiXCR on the reads; one entry per CDR3 protein. The sample consists of some 98,000 distinct CDR3 sequences, approximately 73% of them appearing once.

This TCR derives from a human donor with aplastic anemia. The chain employs TRBV19 and TRBJ1-2; D remains ambiguous. Source material: sorted CD4+, CD8+, or CD8+CD57+ T cells (not recorded which) from PBMCs. The CDR3 is CASSSGNYGYTF. CDR3 DNA: TGTGCCAGTAGCTCGGGGAATTATGGCTACACCTTC.